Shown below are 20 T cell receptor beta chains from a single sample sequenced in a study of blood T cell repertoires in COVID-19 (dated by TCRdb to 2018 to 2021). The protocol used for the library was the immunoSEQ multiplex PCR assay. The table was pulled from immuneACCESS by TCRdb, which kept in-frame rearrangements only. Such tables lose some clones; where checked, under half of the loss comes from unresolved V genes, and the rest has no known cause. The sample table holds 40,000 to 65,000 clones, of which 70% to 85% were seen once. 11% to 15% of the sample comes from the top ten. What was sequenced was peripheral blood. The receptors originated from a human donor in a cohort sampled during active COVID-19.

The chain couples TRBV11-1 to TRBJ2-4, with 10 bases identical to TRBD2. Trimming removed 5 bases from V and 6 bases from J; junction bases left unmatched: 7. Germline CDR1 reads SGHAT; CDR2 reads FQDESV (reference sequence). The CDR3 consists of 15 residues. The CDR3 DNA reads TGTGCCAGCAGCAAAGGCAGCGGGGGGGTAAACATTCAGTACTTC. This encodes CASSKGSGGVNIQYF.

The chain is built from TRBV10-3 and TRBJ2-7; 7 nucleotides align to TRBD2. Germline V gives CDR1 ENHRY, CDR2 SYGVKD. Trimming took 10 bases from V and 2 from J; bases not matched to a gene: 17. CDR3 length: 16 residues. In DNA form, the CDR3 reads TGTGCCACCCTTCCCGGTGGGGCGCGGGGGACCTACGAGCAGTACTTC. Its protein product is CATLPGGARGTYEQYF.

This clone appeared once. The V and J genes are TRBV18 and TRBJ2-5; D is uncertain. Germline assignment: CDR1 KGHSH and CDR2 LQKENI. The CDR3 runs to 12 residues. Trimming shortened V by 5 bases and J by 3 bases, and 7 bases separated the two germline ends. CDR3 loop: CASSALKETQYF. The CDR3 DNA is TGTGCCAGCTCAGCACTCAAAGAGACCCAGTACTTC. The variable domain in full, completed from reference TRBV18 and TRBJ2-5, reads NAGVMQNPRHLVRRRGQEARLRCSPMKGHSHVYWYRQLPEEGLKFMVYLQKENIIDESGMPKERFSAEFPKEGPSILRIQQVVRGDSAAYFCASSALKETQYFGPGTRLLVL.

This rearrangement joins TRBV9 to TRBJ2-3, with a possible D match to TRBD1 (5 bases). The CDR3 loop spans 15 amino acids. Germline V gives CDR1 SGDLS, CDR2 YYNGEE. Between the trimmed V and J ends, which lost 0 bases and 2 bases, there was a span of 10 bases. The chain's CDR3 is CASSVGVRDTDTQYF. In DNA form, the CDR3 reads TGTGCCAGCAGCGTAGGCGTCAGGGACACAGATACGCAGTATTTT.

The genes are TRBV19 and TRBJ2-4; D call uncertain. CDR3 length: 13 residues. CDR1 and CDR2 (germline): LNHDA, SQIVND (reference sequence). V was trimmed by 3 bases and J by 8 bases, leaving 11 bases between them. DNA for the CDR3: TGTGCCAGTAGTATCGGCACCCAGGACATTCAGTACTTC. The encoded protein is CASSIGTQDIQYF. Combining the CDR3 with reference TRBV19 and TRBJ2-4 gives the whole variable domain DGGITQSPKYLFRKEGQNVTLSCEQNLNHDAMYWYRQDPGQGLRLIYYSQIVNDFQKGDIAEGYSVSREKKESFPLTVTSAQKNPTAFYLCASSIGTQDIQYFGAGTRLSVL.

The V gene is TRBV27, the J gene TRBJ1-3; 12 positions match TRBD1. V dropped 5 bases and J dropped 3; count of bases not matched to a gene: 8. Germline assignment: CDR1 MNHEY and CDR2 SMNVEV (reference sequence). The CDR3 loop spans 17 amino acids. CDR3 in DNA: TGTGCCAGCAGTCCGAAGGGACAGGGGGCTGGTGGAAACACCATATATTTT. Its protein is CASSPKGQGAGGNTIYF.

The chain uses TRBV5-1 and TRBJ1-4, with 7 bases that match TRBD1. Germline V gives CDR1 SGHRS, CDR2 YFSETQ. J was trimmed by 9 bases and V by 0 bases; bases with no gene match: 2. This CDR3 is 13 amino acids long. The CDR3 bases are TGCGCCAGCAGCTTGGGACAGGGTAAAAAACTGTTTTTT. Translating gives CASSLGQGKKLFF.

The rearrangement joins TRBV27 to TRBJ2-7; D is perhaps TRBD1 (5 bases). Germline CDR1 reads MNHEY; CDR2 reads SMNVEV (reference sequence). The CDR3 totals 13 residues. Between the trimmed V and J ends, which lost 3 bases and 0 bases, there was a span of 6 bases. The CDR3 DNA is TGTGCCAGCAGTTTCAGGGTCTCCTACGAGCAGTACTTC. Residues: CASSFRVSYEQYF.

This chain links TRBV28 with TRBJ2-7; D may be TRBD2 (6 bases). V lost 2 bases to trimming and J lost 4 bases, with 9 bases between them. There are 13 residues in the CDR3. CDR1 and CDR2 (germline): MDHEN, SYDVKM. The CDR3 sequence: CASSLGSGYEQYF. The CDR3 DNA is TGTGCCAGCAGTTTAGGGAGCGGGTACGAGCAGTACTTC.

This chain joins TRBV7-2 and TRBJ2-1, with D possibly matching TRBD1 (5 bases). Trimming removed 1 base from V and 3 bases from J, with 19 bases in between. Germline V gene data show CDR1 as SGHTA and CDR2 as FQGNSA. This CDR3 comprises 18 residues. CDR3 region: CASSLVVAWGGNYNEQFF. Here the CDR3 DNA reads TGTGCCAGCAGCTTAGTCGTGGCGTGGGGCGGCAACTACAATGAGCAGTTCTTC.

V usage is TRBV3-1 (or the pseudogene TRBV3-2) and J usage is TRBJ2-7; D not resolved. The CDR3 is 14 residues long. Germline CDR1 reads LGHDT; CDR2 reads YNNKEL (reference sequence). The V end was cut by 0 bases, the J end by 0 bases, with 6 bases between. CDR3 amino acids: CASSQDPSSYEQYF. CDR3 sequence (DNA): TGTGCCAGCAGCCAAGACCCGAGCTCCTACGAGCAGTACTTC.

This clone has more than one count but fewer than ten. The CDR3 sequence: CASSSTQGPHTDTQYF. The CDR3 DNA reads as TGTGCCAGCAGCTCAACACAGGGTCCCCACACAGATACGCAGTATTTT. The rearrangement links TRBV7-2 to TRBJ2-3; possibly TRBD1 for D (6 bases). The CDR3 has 16 amino acids. The V end was cut by 4 bases, the J end by 2 bases, with 16 bases between. Germline lookup yields CDR1 SGHTA and CDR2 FQGNSA.

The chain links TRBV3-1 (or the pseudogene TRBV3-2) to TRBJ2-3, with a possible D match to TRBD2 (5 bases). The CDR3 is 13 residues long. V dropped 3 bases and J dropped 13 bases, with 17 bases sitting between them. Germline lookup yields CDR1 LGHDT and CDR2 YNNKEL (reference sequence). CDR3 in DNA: TGTGCCAGCAGCCAGTCCTCTGAGGGCCGAGAGTATTTT. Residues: CASSQSSEGREYF.

CDR3 sequence (DNA): TGCGCCAGCAGCTTGGGGCCGAATCAGCCCCAGCATTTT. Translation gives CASSLGPNQPQHF. The V and J genes are TRBV5-1 and TRBJ1-5; unclear D gene. Germline assignment: CDR1 SGHRS and CDR2 YFSETQ. Trimming stripped 0 bases from V and 4 bases from J, with 5 bases between. The CDR3 is 13 amino acids.

The CDR3 nucleotides read TGTGCCTGGAGCGTGACAGGAACCTACGAGCAGTACTTC. Protein: CAWSVTGTYEQYF. The chain uses TRBV30 and TRBJ2-7; maybe TRBD1 (6 bases). CDR3 size: 13 residues. V was clipped by 3 bases and J by 2 bases, with 11 bases between them. Germline loops: CDR1 GTSNPN, CDR2 SVGIG (reference sequence).

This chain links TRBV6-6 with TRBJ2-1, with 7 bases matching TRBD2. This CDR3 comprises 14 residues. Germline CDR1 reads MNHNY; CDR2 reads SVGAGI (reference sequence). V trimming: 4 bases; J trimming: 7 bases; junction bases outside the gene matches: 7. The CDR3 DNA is TGTGCCAGCAGTTTCTTGACTAGCAGTAATGAGCAGTTCTTC. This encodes CASSFLTSSNEQFF.

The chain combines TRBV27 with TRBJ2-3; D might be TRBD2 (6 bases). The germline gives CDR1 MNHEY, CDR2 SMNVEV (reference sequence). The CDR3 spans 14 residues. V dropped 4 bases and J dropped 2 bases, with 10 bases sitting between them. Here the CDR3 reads CASSSPSDTDTQYF. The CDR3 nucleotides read TGTGCCAGCAGTTCGCCTAGCGACACAGATACGCAGTATTTT.

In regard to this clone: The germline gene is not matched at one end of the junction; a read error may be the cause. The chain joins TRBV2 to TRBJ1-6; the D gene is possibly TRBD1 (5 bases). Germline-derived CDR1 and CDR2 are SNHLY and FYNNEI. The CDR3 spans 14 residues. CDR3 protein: CAGREIGGNSPLHF. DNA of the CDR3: TGTGCCGGCAGGGAAATTGGGGGGAATTCACCCCTCCACTTT.

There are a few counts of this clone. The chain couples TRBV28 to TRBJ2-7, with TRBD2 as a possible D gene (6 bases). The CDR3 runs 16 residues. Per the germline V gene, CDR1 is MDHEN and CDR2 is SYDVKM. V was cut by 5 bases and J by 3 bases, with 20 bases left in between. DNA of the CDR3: TGTGCCAGCAGTCCCCCCGGGGGTCTGGCCCACTACGAGCAGTACTTC. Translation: CASSPPGGLAHYEQYF.

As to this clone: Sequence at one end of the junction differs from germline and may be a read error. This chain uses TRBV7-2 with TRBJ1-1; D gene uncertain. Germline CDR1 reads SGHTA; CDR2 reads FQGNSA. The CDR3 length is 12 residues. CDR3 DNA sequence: TGTGCCAGCAGCTGGAAGAACAGTGAAGCTTTCTTT. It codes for CASSWKNSEAFF.